The rows below give T cell receptor beta chains drawn from one sample of a study of tumor-infiltrating lymphocytes in primary liver carcinoma. TCRdb processed the multiplex PCR reads anew with MiXCR; each CDR3 protein has one entry. The sample lists roughly 100,000 distinct CDR3 sequences, around three quarters occurring once. The sequenced sample was liver tumor tissue from sampling region 5. Receptors were obtained from a woman aged 55 to 70 with primary liver carcinoma and hepatitis B virus infection. Each CDR3 is given with its conserved first and last residue. Not every row has a clone size; where given, it reads once, few, many or a size class.

TRBJ1-5,TRBV6-2/TRBV6-3,-,CARSYTHQPRHF
TRBJ2-5,TRBV4-2,-,CASSQKGGTEETQYF
TRBJ2-5,TRBV7-9,few,CASSRQGGGGPFQETQYF
TRBJ2-7,TRBV11-3,-,CASSIAQGLINEQCF
TRBJ2-7,TRBV11-3,once,CASSFSPLDGYEQYF
TRBJ2-1,TRBV29-1,-,CSVDWPNNEQFF
TRBJ2-7,TRBV6-5,many,CASSPDRPFVTSGKYSYEQYF
TRBJ2-3,TRBV6-6,-,CASSPGPAMDTQCF
TRBJ2-5,TRBV11-2,-,CASTLEFKVETQYF
TRBJ2-2,TRBV7-9,-,CASSQLYPIDTGELVF
TRBJ1-2,TRBV5-1,-,CASSPGQGSVNTF
TRBJ2-1,TRBV7-9,many,CASSFDRGRENEQFF
TRBJ2-3,TRBV28,many,CASSPTSTDTQYF
TRBJ2-1,TRBV11-2,-,CTSSLAVRNDEQFF
TRBJ1-4,TRBV5-4,many,CASSLGSGGSNEKLFF
TRBJ1-2,TRBV6-1,-,CAGRESLRGNRGYTF
TRBJ2-1,TRBV28,-,CATAGGSRKQFF
TRBJ2-1,TRBV29-1,-,CSVTRGLAGGYMDERFF
TRBJ2-3,TRBV11-2,-,CASSLDPSTDTQYF
TRBJ2-7,TRBV11-2,-,CPSSWNAGQWGRYEQYF
TRBJ2-3,TRBV29-1,-,CSATTVGDMQYF
TRBJ1-2,TRBV29-1,-,CSVDDSPNYGCTF
TRBJ2-3,TRBV11-3,-,CASNPLAGGTDTKYF
TRBJ2-5,TRBV28,many,CASSSSRETQYF
TRBJ2-7,TRBV5-1,-,CASSLDNQSYEQYF
TRBJ2-1,TRBV11-2,few,CASSVGGTDNELFF
TRBJ2-1,TRBV28,-,CASSSDSRTNEQFF
TRBJ1-4,TRBV6-6,many,CASRLGGGGEKLFF
TRBJ1-2,TRBV11-2,-,CASNLEGAGDGGYTF
TRBJ1-4,TRBV5-1,-,CASSLEGNEKLVF
TRBJ2-7,TRBV11-2,many,CASSADRAHEQYF
TRBJ2-7,TRBV11-2,-,CASSLDWGLVPEQYF
TRBJ2-3,TRBV29-1,-,CRVGSGRLYF
TRBJ2-1,TRBV6-2/TRBV6-3,-,CASSSPRGRAPYNEQFF
TRBJ1-2,TRBV11-3,-,CASIMGPYGYTF
TRBJ2-2,TRBV4-1,once,CVSSQEAGQGVGELFF
TRBJ2-7,TRBV28,few,CASSALTSRFYEQYF